The 8 T cell receptor beta chains in this list originate from one sample, sequenced in a study of identifying expanded T cells in peripheral blood. Repertoires were generated with immunoSEQ multiplex PCR, while TCRdb's copy carries only in-frame clones and drops some. The sample carries around 68,000 clones, 87% recorded once. The sample consisted of blood. The source of these receptors is a person between 18 and 75 years old in good health.

This chain connects TRBV6-6 to TRBJ1-3; possibly TRBD1 for D (5 bases). This CDR3 is built from 15 residues. Germline CDR1 and CDR2: MNHNY and SVGAGI (reference sequence). The germline V and J ends were trimmed by 7 bases and 2 bases, with 15 bases remaining between them. Here the CDR3 DNA reads TGTGCCAGCACCCCCTCTGCGGGACCTGGAAACACCATATATTTT. Residues: CASTPSAGPGNTIYF.

CDR3 residues: CASSFGLAGFQETQYF. The CDR3 coding sequence is TGTGCCAGCAGTTTCGGATTAGCGGGCTTCCAAGAGACCCAGTACTTC. The V call is TRBV28, the J call TRBJ2-5, with 7 bases that match TRBD2. V shed 3 bases, J shed 1 base, and the junction held 8 bases outside the gene matches. The CDR3 spans 16 residues. The germline V gene has CDR1 MDHEN and CDR2 SYDVKM.

The chain recombines TRBV18 with TRBJ1-5, with TRBD1 matching over 7 bases. The germline V gene has CDR1 KGHSH and CDR2 LQKENI. Trimming cost V 5 bases and J 5 bases; bases outside gene matches: 9. The CDR3 length is 15 residues. CDR3 region: CASSDRTGQDQPQHF. CDR3 nucleotides: TGTGCCAGCTCAGACCGGACAGGTCAGGATCAGCCCCAGCATTTT.

CDR3 in DNA: TGTGCCAGCAGTTTGAACCCTAATCAGCCCCAGCATTTT. Protein: CASSLNPNQPQHF. The chain has TRBV5-4 and TRBJ1-5; D is unclear. The CDR3 totals 13 residues. V lost 5 bases to trimming and J lost 4 bases, with 10 bases between them. Germline CDR1 SGHNT, CDR2 YYREEE (reference sequence).

This CDR3 reads CASSQPGGPRGQETQYF. The DNA of the CDR3 is TGTGCCAGCAGCCAACCTGGAGGCCCCCGTGGGCAAGAGACCCAGTACTTC. The chain carries TRBV14 and TRBJ2-5; possible D gene TRBD2, 5 bases. The germline V and J ends were trimmed by 2 bases and 2 bases, with 18 bases remaining between them. The CDR3 is 17 amino acids. CDR1 and CDR2 (germline): SGHDN, FVKESK.

CDR3 sequence: CASSSGVSGEQYF. The CDR3 coding sequence is TGTGCCAGCAGCTCCGGCGTTTCGGGGGAGCAGTACTTC. V is TRBV11-3 and J is TRBJ2-7; D is perhaps TRBD2 (5 bases). From germline, CDR1 is SGHNT and CDR2 YENEEA. The V end lost 4 bases, the J end lost 7 bases, and 14 bases lay between the germline ends. This CDR3 has 13 residues.

The genes are TRBV7-9 and TRBJ1-5, with no clear D. Germline loops: CDR1 SEHNR, CDR2 FQNEAQ (reference sequence). The CDR3 contains 14 residues. V was pared by 1 base and J by 3 bases, with 7 bases between. The CDR3 protein is CASSLETDNQPQHF. CDR3 coding DNA: TGTGCCAGCAGCTTAGAGACGGACAATCAGCCCCAGCATTTT. Full variable domain (outside the CDR3, taken from reference TRBV7-9 and TRBJ1-5): DTGVSQNPRHKITKRGQNVTFRCDPISEHNRLYWYRQTLGQGPEFLTYFQNEAQLEKSRLLSDRFSAERPKGSFSTLEIQRTEQGDSAMYLCASSLETDNQPQHFGDGTRLSIL.

This sequence joins TRBV6-4 and TRBJ1-6; perhaps TRBD1 as D (6 bases). The CDR3 contains 16 residues. Germline values: CDR1 MRHNA, CDR2 SNTAGT. V was trimmed by 6 bases and J by 5 bases, leaving 17 bases between them. The CDR3 DNA reads TGTGCCAGCAGAAATAATGGGGACACCCATAATTCACCCCTCCACTTT. This encodes CASRNNGDTHNSPLHF.